The clone carrying this TCR beta chain was found once. The antigen is unknown. This sample was included in a study of CD4 T cells in relation to SARS-CoV-2 and coronaviruses. For the study at large: PBMCs were cultured with antigen for roughly nine days before TCR beta sequencing.

CD4+ T cells from unexposed donors were obtained before the COVID-19 pandemic (2011-2018). CD4+ T cells were isolated from the cells after less than 13 days of culture. Trimming stripped 0 bases from V and 1 base from J, with 10 bases between. Germline values: CDR1 SGHRS, CDR2 YFSETQ. The CDR3 has 15 residues. The data were produced by immunoSEQ multiplex PCR, yet TCRdb's version contains in-frame clones alone and is incomplete. The repertoire holds 20,000 or so clones, about 77% seen once, with 19% in the top ten. The sequenced sample consisted of CD4+ T cells from PBMCs, cultured in vitro. The chain carries TRBV5-1 and TRBJ1-1; no clear D gene. This TCR derives from a human donor in good health. CDR3 sequence reads: CASSLGSAANTEAFF. The CDR3 DNA reads as TGCGCCAGCAGCTTGGGTTCGGCCGCGAACACTGAAGCTTTCTTT.